The 14 T cell receptor beta chains listed next were all sequenced from one sample in a study of T cell changes during pregnancy in multiple sclerosis (dated by TCRdb to the late 2010s). Library prep was done by the immunoSEQ multiplex PCR assay. In TCRdb, the immuneACCESS table is reduced to in-frame sequences with V and J assigned. These tables do not hold every clone; where another copy was compared, an unresolved V gene accounts for under half, and the others remain unexplained. Recorded for this sample are tens of thousands of clones; 80% to 95% of them occurred a single time. 1.5% to 2% of the sample comes from the top ten. The starting material was peripheral blood, obtained in the first trimester of pregnancy. These receptors were collected from a female donor in good health, enrolled as a control in a pregnancy study.

Here the CDR3 DNA reads TGTGCCAGCAGCTTACCTCGGTTTTCGGGGACTAGCGGGAGCCCCGAGCAGTACTTC. Amino acids: CASSLPRFSGTSGSPEQYF. The chain carries TRBV7-9 and TRBJ2-7; 14 bases are shared with TRBD2. V was clipped by 2 bases and J by 6 bases; unmatched bases: 15. Per germline, CDR1 SEHNR and CDR2 FQNEAQ (reference sequence). The CDR3 covers 19 residues.

The chain employs TRBV2 and TRBJ2-1, with a tentative D call TRBD2 (6 bases). V lost 8 bases to trimming and J lost 0 bases, with 14 bases between them. Looked up from germline, CDR1 is SNHLY and CDR2 is FYNNEI. This CDR3 has 15 amino acids. In DNA form, the CDR3 reads TGTGCCAGCGGGACTTTCACAAGCTCCTACAATGAGCAGTTCTTC. Translated: CASGTFTSSYNEQFF.

The CDR3 here is CASSPGGGVGQPQHF. The DNA for the CDR3 is TGTGCCAGCAGCCCGGGGGGCGGGGTTGGGCAGCCCCAGCATTTT. V and J are TRBV7-2 and TRBJ1-5; the D gene is possibly TRBD1 (6 bases). The CDR3 sequence is 15 residues long. Germline V gives CDR1 SGHTA, CDR2 FQGNSA. Trimming removed 5 bases at V and 7 bases at J, with 18 bases between.

This clone is a singleton in its sample. V is TRBV2 and J is TRBJ2-3; 10 bases are shared with TRBD1. The CDR3 sequence is 15 residues long. With 5 bases clipped from V and 5 bases from J, the junction kept 7 bases outside the gene matches. CDR1 is SNHLY, CDR2 FYNNEI, per germline. DNA of the CDR3: TGTGCCAGCAGTTCCGGGACAGGGGTTAAAGATACGCAGTATTTT. It yields the protein CASSSGTGVKDTQYF.

V usage is TRBV28 and J usage is TRBJ2-1, with 9 bases that match TRBD2. There are 19 residues in the CDR3. The germline V gene encodes CDR1 MDHEN and CDR2 SYDVKM. V lost 7 bases, J lost 4 bases, and 20 bases stayed unmatched. The CDR3 region has the DNA TGTGCCAGCATTGGTCCGGGACTAGCTGAACTCTTAAAATACAATGAGCAGTTCTTC. Protein: CASIGPGLAELLKYNEQFF.

The V gene is TRBV29-1, the J gene TRBJ1-1; TRBD1 matches at 8 bases. Looked up from germline, CDR1 is SQVTM and CDR2 is ANQGSEA. Germline trimming cut 2 bases from V and 5 bases from J; bases unmatched to any gene: 7. This CDR3 has 14 amino acids. In DNA form, the CDR3 reads TGCAGCGTTGAATCTAGGACAGGGCGGACTGAAGCTTTCTTT. It is translated as CSVESRTGRTEAFF.

The genes are TRBV19 and TRBJ2-7; D is unresolved. V shed 5 bases and J shed 7 bases, with 15 bases lying between them. The CDR3 totals 13 residues. CDR1 and CDR2 from the germline V gene are LNHDA and SQIVND (reference sequence). CDR3 region: CASSVLGSAEQYF. CDR3 sequence (DNA): TGTGCCAGTAGTGTCCTAGGTTCCGCGGAGCAGTACTTC.

This chain connects TRBV27 to TRBJ2-1, with 10 bases fitting TRBD2. Germline V gene data show CDR1 as MNHEY and CDR2 as SMNVEV (reference sequence). Losses at the gene ends were 3 bases for V and 4 bases for J; bases not matched to a gene: 3. This CDR3 is built from 15 residues. The CDR3 region is CASSFIAGGYNEQFF. CDR3 in DNA: TGTGCCAGCAGTTTCATAGCGGGGGGTTACAATGAGCAGTTCTTC.

CDR3 sequence (DNA): TGTGCCAGCAGTTCTCTGACGGGACTAGCTCCCTACGAGCAGTACTTC. Protein product: CASSSLTGLAPYEQYF. This chain joins TRBV6-5 and TRBJ2-7, with 9 bases fitting TRBD2. Germline CDR1 and CDR2: MNHEY and SVGAGI. Germline trimming cut 4 bases from V and 2 bases from J; bases unmatched to any gene: 9. The CDR3 runs 16 residues.

V and J are TRBV28 and TRBJ2-2, with TRBD1 as a possible D gene (5 bases). This CDR3 contains 14 residues. V lost 2 bases to trimming and J lost 9 bases, with 13 bases between them. The germline V gene has CDR1 MDHEN and CDR2 SYDVKM. The CDR3 loop reads CASSLVKGLRELFF. DNA of the CDR3: TGTGCCAGCAGTTTAGTAAAGGGGCTCAGGGAGCTGTTTTTT. Complete variable domain (other parts from reference TRBV28 and TRBJ2-2): DVKVTQSSRYLVKRTGEKVFLECVQDMDHENMFWYRQDPGLGLRLIYFSYDVKMKEKGDIPEGYSVSREKKERFSLILESASTNQTSMYLCASSLVKGLRELFFGEGSRLTVL.

The chain combines TRBV29-1 with TRBJ1-2; the D gene is possibly TRBD1 (5 bases). Germline-derived CDR1 and CDR2 are SQVTM and ANQGSEA. Trimming shortened V by 6 bases and J by 3 bases, and 20 bases separated the two germline ends. CDR3 size: 15 residues. The CDR3 protein is CSVRDSAGRDYGYTF. Written as DNA, the CDR3 is TGCAGCGTCCGGGACTCCGCAGGGAGGGACTATGGCTACACCTTC.

This chain connects TRBV11-1 to TRBJ2-1, with D possibly matching TRBD1 (7 bases). The CDR3 is 15 residues long. CDR1 SGHAT and CDR2 FQDESV come from the germline V gene (reference sequence). V was cut by 2 bases and J by 7 bases, with 15 bases left in between. The CDR3, as DNA: TGTGCCAGCAGCTTAAGTTGGAGGGACAGAAATGAGCAGTTCTTC. It encodes CASSLSWRDRNEQFF. The complete variable domain, with remaining parts taken from reference TRBV11-1 and TRBJ2-1, reads EAEVAQSPRYKITEKSQAVAFWCDPISGHATLYWYRQILGQGPELLVQFQDESVVDDSQLPKDRFSAERLKGVDSTLKIQPAELGDSAMYLCASSLSWRDRNEQFFGPGTRLTVL.

This clone has only one observation. This rearrangement joins TRBV11-3 to TRBJ2-1; D is perhaps TRBD2 (5 bases). The germline V gene has CDR1 SGHNT and CDR2 YENEEA. Trimming removed 0 bases from V and 12 bases from J, with 12 bases in between. CDR3 length: 13 residues. CDR3 sequence: CASSLDGRERQFF. In DNA, the CDR3 is TGTGCCAGCAGCTTAGATGGTCGGGAAAGGCAGTTCTTC.

The chain employs TRBV28 and TRBJ2-1, with TRBD2 matching 10 bases. This CDR3 contains 15 residues. Germline V gene data show CDR1 as MDHEN and CDR2 as SYDVKM. Germline trimming cut 3 bases from V and 6 bases from J; bases unmatched to any gene: 5. The CDR3 loop reads CASSLSSGRANEQFF. CDR3 coding DNA: TGTGCCAGCAGTTTGTCCAGCGGGAGGGCCAATGAGCAGTTCTTC.